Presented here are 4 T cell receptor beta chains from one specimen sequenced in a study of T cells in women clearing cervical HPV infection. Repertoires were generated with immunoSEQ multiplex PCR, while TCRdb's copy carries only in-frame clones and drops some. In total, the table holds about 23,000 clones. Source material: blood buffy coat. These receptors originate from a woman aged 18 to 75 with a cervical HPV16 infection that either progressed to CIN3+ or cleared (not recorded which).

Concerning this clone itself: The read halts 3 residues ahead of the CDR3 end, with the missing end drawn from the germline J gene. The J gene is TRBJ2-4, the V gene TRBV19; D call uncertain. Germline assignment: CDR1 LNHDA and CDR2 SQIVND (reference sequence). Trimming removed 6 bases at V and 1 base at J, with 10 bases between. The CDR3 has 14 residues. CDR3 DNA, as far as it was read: TGTGCCAGTAGCTTATCAGCGGCCAAAAACATT. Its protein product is CASSLSAAKNI. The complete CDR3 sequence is CASSLSAAKNIQYF.

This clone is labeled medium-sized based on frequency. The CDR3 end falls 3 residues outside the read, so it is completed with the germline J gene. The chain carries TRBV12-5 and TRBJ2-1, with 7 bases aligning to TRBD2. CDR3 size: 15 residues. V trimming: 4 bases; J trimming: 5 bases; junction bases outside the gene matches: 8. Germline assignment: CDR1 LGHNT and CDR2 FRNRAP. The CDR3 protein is CASGWGEGVHNEQFF. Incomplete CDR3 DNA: TGTGCTAGTGGTTGGGGGGAGGGAGTTCACAATGAG.

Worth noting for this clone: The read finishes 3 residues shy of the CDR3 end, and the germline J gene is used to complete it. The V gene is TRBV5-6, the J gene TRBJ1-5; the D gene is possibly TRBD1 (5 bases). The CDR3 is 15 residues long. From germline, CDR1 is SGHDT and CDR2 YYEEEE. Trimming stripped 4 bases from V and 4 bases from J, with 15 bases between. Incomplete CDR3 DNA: TGTGCCAGCAGCCAGGCGGGACTTCGGAATCAGCCC. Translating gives CASSQAGLRNQP. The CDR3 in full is CASSQAGLRNQPQHF.

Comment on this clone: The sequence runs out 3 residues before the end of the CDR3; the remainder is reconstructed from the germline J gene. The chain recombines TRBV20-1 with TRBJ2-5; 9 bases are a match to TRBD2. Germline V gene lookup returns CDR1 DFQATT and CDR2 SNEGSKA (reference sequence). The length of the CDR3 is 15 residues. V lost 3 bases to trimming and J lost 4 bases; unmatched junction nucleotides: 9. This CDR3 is CSASGSGGNPETQYF. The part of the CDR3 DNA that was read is TGCAGTGCTAGTGGTAGCGGGGGCAACCCAGAGACC.